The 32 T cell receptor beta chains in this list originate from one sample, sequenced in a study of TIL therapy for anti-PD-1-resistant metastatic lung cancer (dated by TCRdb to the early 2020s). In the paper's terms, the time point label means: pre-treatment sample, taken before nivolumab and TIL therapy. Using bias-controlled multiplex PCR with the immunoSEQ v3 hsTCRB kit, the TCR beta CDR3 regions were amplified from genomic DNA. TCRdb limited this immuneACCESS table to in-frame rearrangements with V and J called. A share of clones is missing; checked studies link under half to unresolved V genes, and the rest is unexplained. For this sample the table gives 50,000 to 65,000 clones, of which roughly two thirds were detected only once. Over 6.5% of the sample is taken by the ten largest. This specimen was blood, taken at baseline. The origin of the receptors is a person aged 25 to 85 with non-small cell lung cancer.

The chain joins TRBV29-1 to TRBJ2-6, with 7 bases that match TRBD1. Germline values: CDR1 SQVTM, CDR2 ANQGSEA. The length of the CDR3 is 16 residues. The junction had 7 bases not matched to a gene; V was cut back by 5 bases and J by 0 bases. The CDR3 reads CSVTGVRGSGANVLTF. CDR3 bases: TGCAGCGTTACAGGGGTACGAGGCTCTGGGGCCAACGTCCTGACTTTC.

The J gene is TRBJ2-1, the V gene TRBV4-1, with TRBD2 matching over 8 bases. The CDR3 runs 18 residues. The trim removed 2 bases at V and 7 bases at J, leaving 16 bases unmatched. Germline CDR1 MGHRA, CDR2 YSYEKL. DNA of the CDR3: TGCGCCAGCAGCCAATCCCCCGGGGGGGACACTAGGGGGAATGAGCAGTTCTTC. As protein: CASSQSPGGDTRGNEQFF.

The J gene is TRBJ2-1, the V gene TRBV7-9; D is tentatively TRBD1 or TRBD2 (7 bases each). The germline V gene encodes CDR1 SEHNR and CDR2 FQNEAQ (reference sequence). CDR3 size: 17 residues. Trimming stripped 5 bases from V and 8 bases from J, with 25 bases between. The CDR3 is CASSPGPGRGGGDEQFF. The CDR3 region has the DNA TGTGCCAGCAGCCCAGGACCAGGGCGGGGAGGGGGCGATGAGCAGTTCTTC.

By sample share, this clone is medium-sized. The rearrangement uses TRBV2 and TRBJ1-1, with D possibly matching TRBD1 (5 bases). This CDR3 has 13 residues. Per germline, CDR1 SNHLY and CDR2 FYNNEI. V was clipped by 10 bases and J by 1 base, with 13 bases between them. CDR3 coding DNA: TGTGCCACCAGGGAAGACTCGAACACTGAAGCTTTCTTT. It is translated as CATREDSNTEAFF.

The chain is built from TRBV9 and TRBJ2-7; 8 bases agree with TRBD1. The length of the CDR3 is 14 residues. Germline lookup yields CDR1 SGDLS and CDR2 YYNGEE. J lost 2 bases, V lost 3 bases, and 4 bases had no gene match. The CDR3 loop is CASSGTGSTYEQYF. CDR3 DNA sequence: TGTGCCAGCAGCGGGACAGGGTCAACCTACGAGCAGTACTTC.

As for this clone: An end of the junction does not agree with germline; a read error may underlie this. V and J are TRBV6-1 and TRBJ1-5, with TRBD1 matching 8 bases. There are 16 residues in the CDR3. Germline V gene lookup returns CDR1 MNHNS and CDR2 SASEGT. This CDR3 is CAISEQGQGAGQPQHF. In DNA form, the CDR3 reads TGTGCCATCAGTGAGCAGGGGCAGGGGGCGGGTCAGCCCCAGCATTTT.

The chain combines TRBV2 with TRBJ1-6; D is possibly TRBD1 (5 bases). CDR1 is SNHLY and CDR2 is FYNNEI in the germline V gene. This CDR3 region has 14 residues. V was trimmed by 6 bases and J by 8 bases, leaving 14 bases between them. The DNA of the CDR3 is TGTGCCAGCAGGTCAGGGATTGCCGATTCACCCCTCCACTTT. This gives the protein CASRSGIADSPLHF.

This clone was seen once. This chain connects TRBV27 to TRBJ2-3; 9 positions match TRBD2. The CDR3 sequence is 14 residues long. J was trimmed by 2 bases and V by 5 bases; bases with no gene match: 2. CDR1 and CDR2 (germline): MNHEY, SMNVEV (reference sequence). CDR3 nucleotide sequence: TGTGCCAGCAGTAGACTAGCGGCCACAGATACGCAGTATTTT. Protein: CASSRLAATDTQYF.

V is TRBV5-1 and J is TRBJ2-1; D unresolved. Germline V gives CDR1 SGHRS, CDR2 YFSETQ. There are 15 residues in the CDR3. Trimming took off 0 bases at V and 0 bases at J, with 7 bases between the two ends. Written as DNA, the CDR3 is TGCGCCAGCAGCTTGGTGGCCAGCTCCTACAATGAGCAGTTCTTC. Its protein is CASSLVASSYNEQFF.

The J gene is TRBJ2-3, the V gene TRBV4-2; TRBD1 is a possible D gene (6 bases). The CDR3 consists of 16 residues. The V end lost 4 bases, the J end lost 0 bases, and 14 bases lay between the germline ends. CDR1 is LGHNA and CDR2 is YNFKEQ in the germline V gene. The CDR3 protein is CASSPQWGRSTDTQYF. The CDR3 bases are TGTGCCAGCAGCCCTCAGTGGGGGCGTAGCACAGATACGCAGTATTTT.

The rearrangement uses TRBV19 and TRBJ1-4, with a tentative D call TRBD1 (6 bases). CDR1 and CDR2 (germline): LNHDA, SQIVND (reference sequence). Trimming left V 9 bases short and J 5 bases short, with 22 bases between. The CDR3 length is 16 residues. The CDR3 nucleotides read TGTGCCAGCTCTTTGATTTCGGCAGGGGAGAATGAAAAACTGTTTTTT. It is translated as CASSLISAGENEKLFF.

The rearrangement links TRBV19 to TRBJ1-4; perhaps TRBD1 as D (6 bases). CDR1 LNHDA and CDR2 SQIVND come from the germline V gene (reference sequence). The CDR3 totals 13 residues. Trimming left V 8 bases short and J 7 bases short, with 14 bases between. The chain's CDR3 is CASLQGIGEKLFF. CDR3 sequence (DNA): TGTGCCAGTCTACAGGGTATCGGTGAAAAACTGTTTTTT.

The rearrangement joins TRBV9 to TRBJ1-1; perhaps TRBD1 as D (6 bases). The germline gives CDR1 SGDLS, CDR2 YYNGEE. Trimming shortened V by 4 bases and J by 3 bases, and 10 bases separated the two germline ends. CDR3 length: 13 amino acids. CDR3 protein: CASSSRTDTEAFF. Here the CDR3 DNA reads TGTGCCAGCAGCTCTCGGACAGACACTGAAGCTTTCTTT. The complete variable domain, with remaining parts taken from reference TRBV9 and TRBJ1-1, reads DSGVTQTPKHLITATGQRVTLRCSPRSGDLSVYWYQQSLDQGLQFLIQYYNGEERAKGNILERFSAQQFPDLHSELNLSSLELGDSALYFCASSSRTDTEAFFGQGTRLTVV.

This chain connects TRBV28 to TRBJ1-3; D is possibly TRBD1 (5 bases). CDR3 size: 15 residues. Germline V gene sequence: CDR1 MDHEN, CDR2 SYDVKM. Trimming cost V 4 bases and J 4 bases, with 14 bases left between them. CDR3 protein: CASSSGTVGGNTIYF. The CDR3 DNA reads TGTGCCAGCAGTTCCGGGACGGTGGGAGGAAACACCATATATTTT.

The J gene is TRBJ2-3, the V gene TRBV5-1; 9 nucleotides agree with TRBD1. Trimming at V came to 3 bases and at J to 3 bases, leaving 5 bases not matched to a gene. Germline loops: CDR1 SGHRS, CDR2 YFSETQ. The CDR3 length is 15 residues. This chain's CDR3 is CASSSQGQGTDTQYF. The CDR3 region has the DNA TGCGCCAGCAGCTCCCAGGGACAGGGAACAGATACGCAGTATTTT.

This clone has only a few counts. CDR3 in DNA: TGCGCCAGCAGCTTCCCAGGGGAGAGGTCACCCCTCCACTTT. Protein sequence: CASSFPGERSPLHF. The chain combines TRBV5-1 with TRBJ1-6; the D gene is possibly TRBD1 (6 bases). The CDR3 is made up of 14 amino acids. Trimming cost V 2 bases and J 10 bases, with 13 bases left between them. Per the germline V gene, CDR1 is SGHRS and CDR2 is YFSETQ.

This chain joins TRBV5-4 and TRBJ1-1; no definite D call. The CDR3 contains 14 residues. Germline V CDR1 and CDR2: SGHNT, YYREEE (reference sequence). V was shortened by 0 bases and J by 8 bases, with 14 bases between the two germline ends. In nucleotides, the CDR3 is TGTGCCAGCAGCTTGGACAAACCGGTGACCGAAGCTTTCTTT. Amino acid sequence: CASSLDKPVTEAFF.

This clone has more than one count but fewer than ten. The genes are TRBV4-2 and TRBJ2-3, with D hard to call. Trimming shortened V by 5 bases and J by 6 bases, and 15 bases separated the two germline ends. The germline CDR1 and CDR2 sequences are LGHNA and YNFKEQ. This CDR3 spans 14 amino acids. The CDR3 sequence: CASSTRVAGDTQYF. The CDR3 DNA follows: TGTGCCAGCAGCACACGCGTAGCCGGGGATACGCAGTATTTT.

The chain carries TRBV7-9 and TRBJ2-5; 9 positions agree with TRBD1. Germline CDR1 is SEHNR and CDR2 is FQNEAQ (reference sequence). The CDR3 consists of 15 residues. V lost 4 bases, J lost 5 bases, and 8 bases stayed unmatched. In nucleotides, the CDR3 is TGTGCCAGCAGCTACCGGGACAGGGAAGGGGAGACCCAGTACTTC. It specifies CASSYRDREGETQYF.

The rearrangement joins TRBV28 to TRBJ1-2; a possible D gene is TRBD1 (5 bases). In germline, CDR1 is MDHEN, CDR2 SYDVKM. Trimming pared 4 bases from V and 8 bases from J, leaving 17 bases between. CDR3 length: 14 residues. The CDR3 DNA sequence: TGTGCCAGCAGTTCCCACGGGACTCCGGGGGGCTACACCTTC. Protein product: CASSSHGTPGGYTF.

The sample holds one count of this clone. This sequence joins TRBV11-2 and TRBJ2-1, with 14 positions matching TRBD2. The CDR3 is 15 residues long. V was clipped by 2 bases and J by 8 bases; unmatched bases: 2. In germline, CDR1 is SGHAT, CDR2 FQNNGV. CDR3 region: CASSLPGLAGDEQFF. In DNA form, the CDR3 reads TGTGCCAGCAGCTTACCGGGACTAGCGGGAGATGAGCAGTTCTTC.

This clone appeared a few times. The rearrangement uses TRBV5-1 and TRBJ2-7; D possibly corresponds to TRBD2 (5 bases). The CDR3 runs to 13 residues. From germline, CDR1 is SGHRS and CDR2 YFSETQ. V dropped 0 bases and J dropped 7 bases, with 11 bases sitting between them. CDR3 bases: TGCGCCAGCAGCTTGGAATGGGGAGCGGAGCAGTACTTC. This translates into CASSLEWGAEQYF.

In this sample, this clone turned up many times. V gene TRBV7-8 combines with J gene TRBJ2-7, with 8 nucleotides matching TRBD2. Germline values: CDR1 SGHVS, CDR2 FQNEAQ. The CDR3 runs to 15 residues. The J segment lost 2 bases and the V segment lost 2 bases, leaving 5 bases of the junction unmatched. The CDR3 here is CASSLYTGGAYEQYF. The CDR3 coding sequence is TGTGCCAGCAGCTTATATACCGGGGGGGCCTACGAGCAGTACTTC.

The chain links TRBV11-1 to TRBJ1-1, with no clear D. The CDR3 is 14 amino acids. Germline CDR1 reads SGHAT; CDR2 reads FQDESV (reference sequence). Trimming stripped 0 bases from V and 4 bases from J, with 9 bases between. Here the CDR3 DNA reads TGTGCCAGCAGCTTAGCAATAGGGATCACTGAAGCTTTCTTT. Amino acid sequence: CASSLAIGITEAFF.

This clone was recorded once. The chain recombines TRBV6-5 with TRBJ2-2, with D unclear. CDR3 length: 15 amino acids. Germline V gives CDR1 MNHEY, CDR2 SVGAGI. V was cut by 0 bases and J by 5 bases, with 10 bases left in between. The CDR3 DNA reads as TGTGCCAGCAGTTACTCGATCTTAGCAACCGGGGAGCTGTTTTTT. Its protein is CASSYSILATGELFF.

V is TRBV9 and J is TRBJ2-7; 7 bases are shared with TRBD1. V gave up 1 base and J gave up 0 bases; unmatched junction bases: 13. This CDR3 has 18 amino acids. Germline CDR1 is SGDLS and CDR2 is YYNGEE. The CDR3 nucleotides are TGTGCCAGCAGCGTAATAACAGGGGTCATAGGGATCTCCTACGAGCAGTACTTC. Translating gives CASSVITGVIGISYEQYF.

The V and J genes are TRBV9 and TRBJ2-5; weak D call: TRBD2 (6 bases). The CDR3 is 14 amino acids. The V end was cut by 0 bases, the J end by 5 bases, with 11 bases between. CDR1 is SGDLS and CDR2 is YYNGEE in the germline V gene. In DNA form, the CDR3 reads TGTGCCAGCAGCGTAGGCGGGATAGCTGAGACCCAGTACTTC. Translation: CASSVGGIAETQYF.

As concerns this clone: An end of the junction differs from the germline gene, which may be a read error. CDR3 DNA sequence: TGTGCTAGCAGCTCACTCAGGTCAGGGGCCCAGTACTTC. It specifies CASSSLRSGAQYF. The V and J genes are TRBV7-7 and TRBJ2-5, with a possible D match to TRBD1 (6 bases). CDR3 size: 13 residues. The V gene's germline CDR1 is SSHAT and CDR2 FNYEAQ (reference sequence).

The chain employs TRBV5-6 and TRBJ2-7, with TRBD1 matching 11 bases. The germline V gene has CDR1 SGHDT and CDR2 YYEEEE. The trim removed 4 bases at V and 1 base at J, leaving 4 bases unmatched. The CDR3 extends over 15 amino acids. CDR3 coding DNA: TGTGCCAGCAGCGCCAGGGACAGGGGGTCCTACGAGCAGTACTTC. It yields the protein CASSARDRGSYEQYF. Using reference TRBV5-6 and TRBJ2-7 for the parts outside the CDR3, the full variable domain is DAGVTQSPTHLIKTRGQQVTLRCSPKSGHDTVSWYQQALGQGPQFIFQYYEEEERQRGNFPDRFSGHQFPNYSSELNVNALLLGDSALYLCASSARDRGSYEQYFGPGTRLTVT.

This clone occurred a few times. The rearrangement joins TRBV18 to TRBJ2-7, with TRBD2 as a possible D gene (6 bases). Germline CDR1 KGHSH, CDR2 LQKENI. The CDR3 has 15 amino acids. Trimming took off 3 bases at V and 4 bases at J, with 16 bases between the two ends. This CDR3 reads CASSPDGTRQYEQYF. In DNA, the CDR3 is TGTGCCAGCTCACCCGACGGGACTCGACAATACGAGCAGTACTTC.

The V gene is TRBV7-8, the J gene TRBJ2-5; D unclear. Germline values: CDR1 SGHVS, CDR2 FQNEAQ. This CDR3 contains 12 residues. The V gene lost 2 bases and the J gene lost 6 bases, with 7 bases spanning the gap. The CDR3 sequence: CASSLSGKTQYF. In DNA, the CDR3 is TGTGCCAGCAGCTTATCTGGCAAGACCCAGTACTTC.

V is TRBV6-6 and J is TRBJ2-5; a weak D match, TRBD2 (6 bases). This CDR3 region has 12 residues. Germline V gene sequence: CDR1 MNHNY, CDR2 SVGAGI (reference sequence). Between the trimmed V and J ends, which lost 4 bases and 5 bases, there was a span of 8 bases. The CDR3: CASSFGGETQYF. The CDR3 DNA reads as TGTGCCAGCAGTTTTGGGGGGGAGACCCAGTACTTC.